This T cell receptor (beta chain) was found in a study of blood T cell repertoires in COVID-19. Study summary: Whether acute or convalescent, the COVID-19 samples came from the United States, Italy and Spain. PBMCs, B-cell-depleted T cells, or T cells were the source of the cDNA or gDNA that made up the material.

Enrolled during active infection, Seattle patients were then followed longitudinally. Germline V gene sequence: CDR1 LGHDT, CDR2 YNNKEL (reference sequence). The CDR3 contains 14 residues. The V and J ends lost 6 bases and 2 bases respectively, with 14 bases between them. Data came from immunoSEQ multiplex PCR; TCRdb stores just in-frame clones and leaves some out. In the table there are 55,000 to 65,000 clones, roughly 89% of which are singletons. The rearrangement joins TRBV3-1 (or the pseudogene TRBV3-2) to TRBJ2-7; maybe TRBD2 (6 bases). Sequencing input: peripheral blood. The sequence came from an older woman with COVID-19, enrolled during active disease. The DNA for the CDR3 is TGTGCCAGCAGTATACCGGGACTGCCCTACGAGCAGTACTTC. Amino acid sequence: CASSIPGLPYEQYF.